A selection of T cell receptor beta chains follows, all from one sample in a study of T cell repertoires in cytomegalovirus infection. These receptors have no known antigen. TCRdb reprocessed the reads with MiXCR, giving one entry per CDR3 protein. The sample lists fewer than 650,000 distinct CDR3 sequences; about 40% were seen once. Specimen: cultured PBMCs, collected from culture after CMV antigen stimulation. Receptors originate from a human donor in good health (CMV status not recorded). Some clones in this sample may be carry-over from other donors' samples. Each CDR3 is given with its conserved first and last residue. A D gene is named only where the DNA matches it firmly.

TRBV7-2,TRBD1,TRBJ1-2,CASSAGQGHGYTF
TRBV29-1,TRBD2,TRBJ2-5,CSVVGGRAPETQYF
TRBV24-1,NA,TRBJ2-5,CATSSGRQETQYF
TRBV19,TRBD1,TRBJ2-1,CASSNTGTGAYNEQFF
TRBV7-2,NA,TRBJ1-2,CASSTDLLGYTF
TRBV11-2,NA,TRBJ2-1,CASSFGGKRGDEQFF
TRBV11-2,NA,TRBJ1-6,CASSLVVGDPSPLHF
TRBV12-3/TRBV12-4,NA,TRBJ1-1,CASSPGGGAEAFF
TRBV20-1,TRBD2,TRBJ2-7,CSARTPSGSSYEQYF
TRBV30,NA,TRBJ1-3,CASSGRGFTGNTIYF
TRBV27,NA,TRBJ2-5,CASARGLEETQYF
TRBV7-6,TRBD1,TRBJ2-1,CASSLNRGLYNEQFF
TRBV7-9,NA,TRBJ2-2,CASSLSGLGELFF
TRBV4-3,NA,TRBJ2-3,CASSQGAGSSDTQYF
TRBV7-2,NA,TRBJ1-1,CASSWGTVTEAFF
TRBV6-8,TRBD2,TRBJ2-5,CASPKGQRGGRETQYF
TRBV29-1,NA,TRBJ2-2,CSVTSPGVTGELFF
TRBV6-2/TRBV6-3,NA,TRBJ1-5,CASSYSTARNQPQHF
TRBV20-1,TRBD1,TRBJ2-7,CSVGDRGTYEQYF
TRBV7-2,NA,TRBJ2-7,CASSLGWHAYEQYF
TRBV5-6,NA,TRBJ2-3,CASSLLVGGLGADTQYF
TRBV20-1,NA,TRBJ2-3,CSAPPGGLADTQYF
TRBV24-1,NA,TRBJ1-2,CATSDGTNYGYTF
TRBV20-1,TRBD1,TRBJ2-1,CSATNRGLSYNEQFF
TRBV12-3/TRBV12-4,TRBD1,TRBJ2-2,CASSPRTGDGELFF
TRBV12-3/TRBV12-4,NA,TRBJ1-1,CASTRSWGPRGWLTEAFF
TRBV7-8,TRBD2,TRBJ2-7,CASSSEIAGGLREQYF
TRBV19,NA,TRBJ1-6,CASSTGVLRGRRPYSPLHF
TRBV28,TRBD2,TRBJ2-7,CASSLILAGNEQYF
TRBV2,NA,TRBJ2-1,CASSDRYNEQFF
TRBV19,NA,TRBJ1-1,CASSIFQGNTEAFF
TRBV4-1,NA,TRBJ2-5,CASSPYPQAGTQYF
TRBV5-1,TRBD2,TRBJ2-5,CASSLTGTSGETQYF
TRBV7-9,NA,TRBJ2-1,CASSLFSGDNEQFF
TRBV2,NA,TRBJ2-1,CASSEGEVDSHQFF
TRBV7-2,NA,TRBJ1-5,CASSLRMGNQPQHF
TRBV7-6,NA,TRBJ2-3,CASSFGELTDTQYF
TRBV7-9,TRBD2,TRBJ2-7,CASSPGRVSDEQYF
TRBV20-1,TRBD1,TRBJ1-5,CSAAGTVNQPQHF
TRBV7-8,NA,TRBJ2-5,CASSAGPRGETQYF
TRBV19,NA,TRBJ1-1,CASSIQGGAEAFF
TRBV11-2,TRBD1,TRBJ2-7,CASSLPDRAYEQYF
TRBV20-1,NA,TRBJ1-2,CSARKGVNGYTF
TRBV28,NA,TRBJ2-3,CAGRGRSRGTDTQYF